Listed below are T cell receptor beta chains from one sample, sequenced in a study of Ad26.COV2.S vaccination and SARS-CoV-2 variants. This table comes from immunoSEQ multiplex PCR, and its TCRdb copy is limited to in-frame clones, with some not included. The table includes about 680,000 clones, 80% to 90% detected once. The material sequenced was peripheral blood, taken in a trial of Ad26.COV2.S vaccine versus placebo. These TCRs come from a person aged 18-60 years who received the Ad26.COV2.S COVID-19 vaccine or a placebo. The CDR3 runs from the conserved cysteine through the conserved F or W. The D gene is left open where the match is weak. Not every row has a clone size; where given, it reads once, few, many or a size class.

j_call v_call clone_size d_call cdr3_nt cdr3_aa
TRBJ2-7 TRBV27 once TRBD2 TGTGCCAGCAGACTTATCGGGGGACTAGCGGGAGGTAGGATCTACGAGCAGTACTTC CASRLIGGLAGGRIYEQYF
TRBJ2-3 TRBV6-2/TRBV6-3 few . TGTGCCAGCACCCCCGAAGGGAGAAGCACAGATACGCAGTATTTT CASTPEGRSTDTQYF
TRBJ1-5 TRBV7-2 . TRBD1 TGTGCCAGCAGCCCACAGGGGGGGCGCAATCAGCCCCAGCATTTT CASSPQGGRNQPQHF
TRBJ1-5 TRBV19 . . TGTGCCAGTAGTATAACGGAGGGTAATCAGCCCCAGCATTTT CASSITEGNQPQHF
TRBJ1-2 TRBV7-9 . TRBD1 TGTGCCAGCAGCTCGACAGGGGGCAGACTACTCTATGGCTACACCTTC CASSSTGGRLLYGYTF
TRBJ2-2 TRBV10-3 . TRBD2 TGTGCCATCAGTGAGTCCGGCGGGGGAAACACCGGGGAGCTGTTTTTT CAISESGGGNTGELFF
TRBJ1-6 TRBV7-2 once . TGTGCCAGCAGCTTTTCAGGGGTGAAATCACCCCTCCACTTT CASSFSGVKSPLHF
TRBJ1-2 TRBV24-1 . . TGTGCCACCAGTGATTTGGAGGGAAGCGGCTACACCTTC CATSDLEGSGYTF
TRBJ1-4 TRBV9 . TRBD1 TGTGCCAGCAGCGGGGACAGGGGCCAAGAAAAACTGTTTTTT CASSGDRGQEKLFF
TRBJ2-3 TRBV20-1 . . TGCAGTGCAACCTTAGATACGCAGTATTTT CSATLDTQYF
TRBJ1-1 TRBV5-4 . . TGTGCCAGCAGCCTAACTAGGAGGACACCTAACACTGAAGCTTTCTTT CASSLTRRTPNTEAFF
TRBJ1-2 TRBV4-2 . . TGTGCCAGCAGCCAAGCGACAGGCAACTATGGCTACACCTTC CASSQATGNYGYTF
TRBJ1-6 TRBV4-2 . . TGTGCCAGCAGCCCGATCCCCCAGGGTCTCTATAATTCACCCCTCCACTTT CASSPIPQGLYNSPLHF
TRBJ1-6 TRBV3-1/TRBV3-2 . . TGTGCCAGCAGCCCTTTGGGGACCAGCTCCTATAATTCACCCCTCCACTTT CASSPLGTSSYNSPLHF
TRBJ2-1 TRBV2 . . TGTGCCAGCAGTGAACAGGGCTCCTACAATGAGCAGTTCTTC CASSEQGSYNEQFF
TRBJ2-2 TRBV7-3 . TRBD2 TGTGCCAGCAGCCTGAGCGGGGGGAACACCGGGGAGCTGTTTTTT CASSLSGGNTGELFF
TRBJ2-3 TRBV30 . . TGTGCCTGGAACTCGGACATCACAGATACGCAGTATTTT CAWNSDITDTQYF
TRBJ1-6 TRBV30 . TRBD1 TGTGCTTTCTCCCCGGGACAGAATTCACCCCTCCACTTT CAFSPGQNSPLHF
TRBJ1-2 TRBV9 . TRBD1 TGTGCCAGCAGCGTCACAGGGGGAGACTATGGCTACACCTTC CASSVTGGDYGYTF
TRBJ2-3 TRBV4-1 . TRBD2 TGCGCCAGCAGCCAAGGGACCCTATACGGGGGGGCTGTGGGAGATACGCAGTATTTT CASSQGTLYGGAVGDTQYF
TRBJ2-7 TRBV6-6 . . TGTGCCAGCAGTTACGATCAATATTCCTACGAGCAGTACTTC CASSYDQYSYEQYF
TRBJ1-3 TRBV4-3 . TRBD1 TGCGCCAGCAGCCCAACCGTACTGGACAGGTGGAACACCATATATTTT CASSPTVLDRWNTIYF
TRBJ1-2 TRBV6-5 once . TGTGCCAGCAGGGACAGAAACTATGGCTACACCTTC CASRDRNYGYTF
TRBJ2-5 TRBV2 few TRBD2 TGTGCCAGCCGGACTAGCCGAGGTGGAGAGACCCAGTACTTC CASRTSRGGETQYF
TRBJ1-1 TRBV2 . . TGTGCCAGCATCGGGGATGGGAACACTGAAGCTTTCTTT CASIGDGNTEAFF
TRBJ2-3 TRBV23-1 . . TGCGCCAGCAGCGACCGGGACCTGGACACAGATACGCAGTATTTT CASSDRDLDTDTQYF
TRBJ2-7 TRBV15 . . TGTGCCACCAGCAGAACCTACTACGAGCAGTACTTC CATSRTYYEQYF
TRBJ1-6 TRBV30 . TRBD1 TGTGCCTGGAGATTAATAGGGGGACAGGGAGGCTCACCCCTCCACTTT CAWRLIGGQGGSPLHF
TRBJ2-5 TRBV11-2 . . TGTGCCAGCAGCATACCCGGCGATCAAGAGACCCAGTACTTC CASSIPGDQETQYF
TRBJ1-1 TRBV12-3/TRBV12-4 . . TGTGCCAGTAATACAGGGAGGGGAACTGAAGCTTTCTTT CASNTGRGTEAFF
TRBJ1-1 TRBV4-1 . . TGCGCCAGCAGCCAAGATTGGAACAGCAACACTGAAGCTTTCTTT CASSQDWNSNTEAFF
TRBJ2-7 TRBV10-3 . TRBD2 TGTGCCATCAGTGAACCCCCCGTGGCGGGGGTTTCCTACGAGCAGTACTTC CAISEPPVAGVSYEQYF
TRBJ1-1 TRBV27 . . TGTGCCAGCAGGGTACAAGGGGCGAACACTGAAGCTTTCTTT CASRVQGANTEAFF
TRBJ2-1 TRBV3-1/TRBV3-2 . . TGTGCCAGCAGCCTCATCCGAGGGCCTACCTACAATGAGCAGTTCTTC CASSLIRGPTYNEQFF
TRBJ2-1 TRBV11-3 . . TGTGCCAGCAGCCCAGGGGTAAGATCCGTTTACAATGAGCAGTTCTTC CASSPGVRSVYNEQFF
TRBJ2-1 TRBV2 . . TGTGCCAGCGCCCCCTCGACAGGGAGGACCTACAATGAGCAGTTCTTC CASAPSTGRTYNEQFF